A single sample is the source of the 30 T cell receptor beta chains below, sequenced in a study of blood T cell repertoires in COVID-19. Libraries were prepared by immunoSEQ multiplex PCR; TCRdb keeps only in-frame clonotypes and omits some of them. The data contain approximately 210,000 clones, under 80% of them singletons. Sequencing used PBMCs or T cells enriched from blood (not recorded which). The receptors come from a woman aged 50 to 60 with acute COVID-19.

The CDR3 reads CASSPLPWTSGGDTGNEQFF. CDR3 DNA: TGTGCCAGTAGTCCACTCCCTTGGACTAGCGGGGGGGATACAGGCAATGAGCAGTTCTTC. The chain employs TRBV19 and TRBJ2-1; 15 bases align to TRBD2. The length of the CDR3 is 20 residues. Per germline, CDR1 LNHDA and CDR2 SQIVND (reference sequence). V was pared by 5 bases and J by 6 bases, with 17 bases of the junction left unmatched.

This clone was found a few times. The rearrangement uses TRBV5-1 and TRBJ2-2, with a tentative D call TRBD1 (6 bases). The CDR3 is 15 residues long. CDR1 SGHRS and CDR2 YFSETQ come from the germline V gene. V lost 2 bases and J 6 bases, leaving 14 bases between the germline ends. CDR3 nucleotides: TGCGCCAGCAGCTTCCAGGAACAGGGAGCCGGGGAGCTGTTTTTT. It is translated as CASSFQEQGAGELFF.

This clone has more than one count but fewer than ten. This rearrangement joins TRBV13 to TRBJ1-3; D is unclear. CDR3 size: 14 residues. Deletions cut 2 bases from V and 6 bases from J, with 11 bases between. Germline CDR1 reads PRHDT; CDR2 reads FYEKMQ (reference sequence). In DNA, the CDR3 is TGTGCCAGCAGCTTATCACGTCGGGAAAACACCATATATTTT. Residues: CASSLSRRENTIYF.

The V gene is TRBV5-4, the J gene TRBJ2-1; 14 bases are a match to TRBD2. Germline V gene sequence: CDR1 SGHNT, CDR2 YYREEE (reference sequence). Unmatched junction bases numbered 8, after V lost 3 bases and J lost 9 bases. This CDR3 contains 16 residues. CDR3 nucleotides: TGTGCCAGCAGCTCCGGGACTAGCGGGGGCCGGGGTGAGCAGTTCTTC. Encoded protein: CASSSGTSGGRGEQFF.

The CDR3 DNA reads TGTGCCAGCAGCGCACTAGCGGGGGGGCACAGATACGAGTATTTT. Its translation: CASSALAGGHRYEYF. The V gene is TRBV7-2, the J gene TRBJ2-3; 13 bases fit TRBD2. The length of the CDR3 is 15 residues. J gave up 13 bases and V 5 bases, and 12 bases lay outside the gene matches. CDR1 and CDR2 (germline): SGHTA, FQGNSA.

There are many counts of this clone. The chain employs TRBV6-5 and TRBJ1-1; D is possibly TRBD1 (5 bases). CDR3 length: 13 residues. From germline, CDR1 is MNHEY and CDR2 SVGAGI. The ends were cut back, 2 bases at V and 3 bases at J, with 7 bases in the middle. CDR3 nucleotide sequence: TGTGCCAGCAGTTACATAGGGGACACTGAAGCTTTCTTT. Its protein product is CASSYIGDTEAFF.

The chain has TRBV7-3 and TRBJ1-2, with 9 bases lining up with TRBD1. Germline-derived CDR1 and CDR2 are SGHTA and FQGTGA. The CDR3 loop spans 14 amino acids. Trimming at V came to 1 base and at J to 7 bases, leaving 4 bases not matched to a gene. DNA of the CDR3: TGTGCCAGCAGCTTAAGTGGGACAGGGTCTGGCTACACCTTC. Protein sequence: CASSLSGTGSGYTF.

This clone occurred a few times. The chain recombines TRBV27 with TRBJ2-1; TRBD1 might be the D (5 bases). V was shortened by 4 bases and J by 9 bases, with 10 bases between the two germline ends. CDR3 length: 12 residues. The germline gives CDR1 MNHEY, CDR2 SMNVEV (reference sequence). CDR3 coding DNA: TGTGCCAGCAGTTCCTATCAGGGTGAGCAGTTCTTC. Its protein is CASSSYQGEQFF.

This sequence joins TRBV9 and TRBJ1-3; TRBD1 matches at 9 bases. Germline trimming cut 4 bases from V and 4 bases from J; bases unmatched to any gene: 6. This CDR3 has 15 residues. CDR1 is SGDLS and CDR2 is YYNGEE in the germline V gene. DNA for the CDR3: TGTGCCAGCAGCCAACAGGGGGCGCGGGGAAACACCATATATTTT. This sequence encodes CASSQQGARGNTIYF.

This clone occurred a few times. The gene calls are TRBV7-8 and TRBJ2-2; no firm D call. CDR1 and CDR2 (germline): SGHVS, FQNEAQ. V shed 2 bases and J shed 0 bases, with 7 bases lying between them. This CDR3 is built from 15 residues. The CDR3 bases are TGTGCCAGCAGCTTATTACAGACGAACACCGGGGAGCTGTTTTTT. It translates to CASSLLQTNTGELFF.

The rearrangement uses TRBV2 and TRBJ2-5; the match to TRBD2 covers 7 bases. Per the germline V gene, CDR1 is SNHLY and CDR2 is FYNNEI. Losses at the gene ends were 4 bases for V and 5 bases for J; bases not matched to a gene: 10. CDR3 size: 15 residues. Written as DNA, the CDR3 is TGTGCCAGCAGTGTGTCAGGACTAGTTTCGGAGACCCAGTACTTC. Protein sequence: CASSVSGLVSETQYF.

This rearrangement joins TRBV7-2 to TRBJ1-6; no reliable D call. Germline loops: CDR1 SGHTA, CDR2 FQGNSA. Trimming took off 5 bases at V and 2 bases at J, with 13 bases between the two ends. This CDR3 spans 16 amino acids. CDR3 amino acids: CASSERGVPYNSPLHF. CDR3 sequence (DNA): TGTGCCAGCAGCGAGCGGGGAGTCCCCTATAATTCACCCCTCCACTTT.

This clone turned up a few times. The genes are TRBV28 and TRBJ1-2; 7 bases are a match to TRBD1. This CDR3 comprises 14 residues. The V gene's germline CDR1 is MDHEN and CDR2 SYDVKM. The trim removed 6 bases at V and 0 bases at J, leaving 4 bases unmatched. CDR3 amino acids: CASRWDSSNYGYTF. As DNA, the CDR3 is TGTGCCAGCAGATGGGACAGTTCTAACTATGGCTACACCTTC.

A note on this clone: The junction and the germline gene differ at one end; a read error may be behind it. The DNA for the CDR3 is TGTGCTAGCAGCTTAGGTAGAGGGGGCGCAGATACGCAGTATTTT. Encoded protein: CASSLGRGGADTQYF. The chain is built from TRBV7-7 and TRBJ2-3, with TRBD1 matching over 7 bases. The CDR3 extends over 15 amino acids. Germline CDR1 reads SSHAT; CDR2 reads FNYEAQ (reference sequence).

CDR3 region: CAASAGGTFQETQYF. The CDR3, as DNA: TGTGCCGCCTCAGCTGGAGGGACCTTCCAAGAGACCCAGTACTTC. The rearrangement uses TRBV28 and TRBJ2-5, with a possible D match to TRBD2 (6 bases). This CDR3 is 15 amino acids long. The germline CDR1 and CDR2 sequences are MDHEN and SYDVKM. V was pared by 11 bases and J by 1 base, with 20 bases between.

This chain uses TRBV7-2 with TRBJ1-3, with 9 bases that match TRBD1. The CDR3 is made up of 16 amino acids. V was clipped by 5 bases and J by 3 bases; unmatched bases: 8. Germline V gene lookup returns CDR1 SGHTA and CDR2 FQGNSA. For the CDR3, the DNA is TGTGCCAGCAGCCATGGACAGGGGCTTGGTGGAAACACCATATATTTT. Its translation is CASSHGQGLGGNTIYF.

The J gene is TRBJ1-1, the V gene TRBV28, with a weak D call TRBD1 (5 bases). CDR3 length equals 13 residues. V was clipped by 7 bases and J by 0 bases, with 9 bases between them. Germline V gene data show CDR1 as MDHEN and CDR2 as SYDVKM. Here the CDR3 DNA reads TGTGCCAGCACCCAGACAGTGAACACTGAAGCTTTCTTT. This translates into CASTQTVNTEAFF.

This chain joins TRBV4-3 and TRBJ1-4, with TRBD1 as a possible D gene (6 bases). The CDR3 runs to 15 residues. CDR1 is LGHNA and CDR2 is YSLEER in the germline V gene. The V end lost 1 base, the J end lost 3 bases, and 9 bases lay between the germline ends. The CDR3 region has the DNA TGCGCCAGCAGCCAAGGCCACAGGGCTAATGAAAAACTGTTTTTT. This codes for CASSQGHRANEKLFF.

The rearrangement joins TRBV29-1 to TRBJ1-4; 7 positions match TRBD1. The germline V gene has CDR1 SQVTM and CDR2 ANQGSEA. There are 13 residues in the CDR3. Trimming took 7 bases from V and 0 from J; bases not matched to a gene: 2. CDR3 loop: CSAQGATNEKLFF. The DNA for the CDR3 is TGCAGCGCCCAGGGGGCAACTAATGAAAAACTGTTTTTT.

J is TRBJ1-2 and V is TRBV4-2, with a possible D match to TRBD1 (6 bases). The CDR3 runs to 15 residues. Germline CDR1 LGHNA, CDR2 YNFKEQ. The V gene lost 1 base and the J gene lost 9 bases, with 18 bases spanning the gap. The CDR3 region is CASSQGGQASDSYTF. CDR3 nucleotides: TGTGCCAGCAGCCAAGGGGGGCAGGCCTCTGATAGCTACACCTTC.

The chain recombines TRBV27 with TRBJ1-3; D ambiguous. This CDR3 has 14 residues. V dropped 5 bases and J dropped 0 bases, with 8 bases sitting between them. Germline assignment: CDR1 MNHEY and CDR2 SMNVEV (reference sequence). CDR3 DNA sequence: TGTGCCAGCAGTCCGACATACTCTGGAAACACCATATATTTT. This encodes CASSPTYSGNTIYF.

This clone was counted at least ten times. Other DNA sequences in this specimen translate into the identical CDR3. The J gene is TRBJ1-5, the V gene TRBV19; TRBD1 agrees at 7 bases. V lost 8 bases to trimming and J lost 6 bases; unmatched junction nucleotides: 4. CDR3 size: 12 residues. Germline assignment: CDR1 LNHDA and CDR2 SQIVND (reference sequence). CDR3 sequence: CASRTGAQPQHF. CDR3 DNA: TGTGCCAGTCGTACAGGGGCTCAGCCCCAGCATTTT.

This clone appeared a few times. This chain connects TRBV18 to TRBJ2-6, with unresolved D. Germline CDR1 reads KGHSH; CDR2 reads LQKENI. This CDR3 spans 15 amino acids. V lost 6 bases and J lost 0, with 9 bases in between. This chain's CDR3 is CASSRTGSGANVLTF. The CDR3 DNA sequence: TGTGCCAGCTCCCGTACCGGCTCTGGGGCCAACGTCCTGACTTTC.

The chain links TRBV28 to TRBJ2-7; possible D gene TRBD2, 6 bases. V lost 4 bases and J lost 3, with 10 bases in between. The germline CDR1 and CDR2 sequences are MDHEN and SYDVKM. This CDR3 is 13 amino acids long. This chain's CDR3 is CASSWGLDYEQYV. The CDR3, as DNA: TGTGCCAGCAGTTGGGGACTTGACTACGAGCAGTACGTC.

This clone was observed a handful of times. The chain uses TRBV6-5 and TRBJ1-4; D call uncertain. Germline V gives CDR1 MNHEY, CDR2 SVGAGI. This CDR3 is 13 amino acids long. The V end was cut by 5 bases, the J end by 3 bases, with 7 bases between. The CDR3 loop is CASSPVSNEKLFF. The CDR3, as DNA: TGTGCCAGCAGTCCTGTCTCTAATGAAAAACTGTTTTTT.

The chain is built from TRBV18 and TRBJ1-1; TRBD1 might be the D (6 bases). Germline loops: CDR1 KGHSH, CDR2 LQKENI. The CDR3 runs 16 residues. V lost 3 bases and J 0 bases, leaving 14 bases between the germline ends. The CDR3 here is CASSPGHRNMNTEAFF. CDR3 nucleotides: TGTGCCAGCTCACCGGGACACAGGAACATGAACACTGAAGCTTTCTTT.

The rearrangement joins TRBV7-9 to TRBJ2-4; TRBD2 is a possible D gene (5 bases). This CDR3 region has 15 residues. CDR1 SEHNR and CDR2 FQNEAQ come from the germline V gene (reference sequence). V lost 4 bases and J lost 0, with 10 bases in between. CDR3 residues: CASSSPGIAKNIQYF. For the CDR3, the DNA is TGTGCCAGCAGCTCCCCCGGGATAGCCAAAAACATTCAGTACTTC.

The rearrangement links TRBV6-5 to TRBJ2-7, with 7 positions matching TRBD1. Germline V gives CDR1 MNHEY, CDR2 SVGAGI. The CDR3 has 14 amino acids. Trimming removed 6 bases from V and 3 bases from J; junction bases left unmatched: 8. CDR3 sequence (DNA): TGTGCCAGCAGGCCCAGACAGGGTCTCTACGAGCAGTACGTC. It codes for CASRPRQGLYEQYV.

The chain combines TRBV28 with TRBJ1-1; tentative D call: TRBD1 (6 bases). Germline CDR1 and CDR2: MDHEN and SYDVKM. The CDR3 totals 15 residues. V was pared by 3 bases and J by 0 bases, with 11 bases between. The CDR3 nucleotides are TGTGCCAGCAGTTTTCCAGGGGCGGTGAACACTGAAGCTTTCTTT. Protein sequence: CASSFPGAVNTEAFF.

V and J are TRBV5-4 and TRBJ2-5, with TRBD1 matching over 7 bases. J was trimmed by 5 bases and V by 4 bases; bases with no gene match: 14. The CDR3 has 16 residues. Germline lookup yields CDR1 SGHNT and CDR2 YYREEE (reference sequence). As DNA, the CDR3 is TGTGCCAGCAGCCGACAGGGTTCCCGGCAGGGTGAGACCCAGTACTTC. Amino acids: CASSRQGSRQGETQYF.